The 14 T cell receptor beta chains listed next were all sequenced from one sample in a study of beta chain features in type 1 diabetes. General study points: A moderate, significant TCRB CDR3 shortening appeared in type 1 diabetes across four CD4+ subsets.

The study reverse transcribed the entire isolated RNA, so it sequenced expressed TCRB transcripts. Some clones are missing from TCRdb's copy, which holds only in-frame ones; the method was immunoSEQ multiplex PCR. This repertoire shows some 350,000 clones, around an eighth found once; its top ten account for roughly 0.015%. These receptors are not linked to any known antigen. Sequencing was done on a sample of naive CD4+ T cells from blood. The receptors stem from a woman aged 18-29 years with type 1 diabetes.

This clone has a handful of counts. The chain couples TRBV6-1 to TRBJ2-7; possible D gene TRBD2, 5 bases. V gave up 0 bases and J gave up 4 bases, with 10 bases separating them. Per the germline V gene, CDR1 is MNHNS and CDR2 is SASEGT. This CDR3 is 14 amino acids long. As DNA, the CDR3 is TGTGCCAGCAGTGAAGCGCTTCGGGGATACGAGCAGTACTTC. Its protein is CASSEALRGYEQYF.

This clone has a handful of counts. This rearrangement joins TRBV28 to TRBJ1-5, with D unclear. The CDR3 spans 12 residues. The germline V gene has CDR1 MDHEN and CDR2 SYDVKM. Trimming took off 6 bases at V and 4 bases at J, with 7 bases between the two ends. DNA for the CDR3: TGTGCCAGCAGACTCCTTAATCAGCCCCAGCATTTT. Its protein product is CASRLLNQPQHF.

This sequence joins TRBV5-1 and TRBJ2-1; D might be TRBD2 (6 bases). This CDR3 contains 14 residues. CDR1 is SGHRS and CDR2 is YFSETQ in the germline V gene. V was clipped by 1 base and J by 7 bases, with 12 bases between them. The CDR3 region is CASSLTSPANEQFF. The CDR3 coding sequence is TGCGCCAGCAGCTTGACTAGCCCCGCAAATGAGCAGTTCTTC.

This chain links TRBV15 with TRBJ2-7, with 8 positions matching TRBD1. Looked up from germline, CDR1 is LNHNV and CDR2 is YYDKDF (reference sequence). The CDR3 sequence is 16 residues long. V was pared by 1 base and J by 6 bases, with 11 bases of the junction left unmatched. The CDR3 DNA reads TGTGCCACCAGCAGAGTGCAGGGGGCAGGGGGCGCCGAGCAGTACGTC. This codes for CATSRVQGAGGAEQYV.

CDR3 region: CASSQEWREYNEQFF. CDR3 nucleotide sequence: TGCGCCAGCAGCCAAGAATGGCGGGAGTACAATGAGCAGTTCTTC. The chain carries TRBV4-3 and TRBJ2-1; 7 nucleotides align to TRBD2. The CDR3 is 15 residues long. Germline-derived CDR1 and CDR2 are LGHNA and YSLEER. Losses at the gene ends were 0 bases for V and 4 bases for J; bases not matched to a gene: 3.

J is TRBJ2-1 and V is TRBV5-1; TRBD2 aligns across 11 bases. From germline, CDR1 is SGHRS and CDR2 YFSETQ. The CDR3 consists of 15 residues. Losses at the gene ends were 3 bases for V and 3 bases for J; bases not matched to a gene: 2. DNA of the CDR3: TGCGCCAGCAGCTCGGGACTAGCGGACTACAATGAGCAGTTCTTC. It encodes CASSSGLADYNEQFF.

About this clone: The identical CDR3 is also encoded by other nucleotide sequences in the sample. This sequence joins TRBV5-1 and TRBJ2-1; 12 bases align to TRBD2. CDR1 is SGHRS, CDR2 YFSETQ, per germline. Losses at the gene ends were 2 bases for V and 6 bases for J; bases not matched to a gene: 3. The CDR3 consists of 15 residues. For the CDR3, the DNA is TGCGCCAGCAGCTTTCTAGCGGGAGGGCCCAATGAGCAGTTCTTC. As protein: CASSFLAGGPNEQFF.

The rearrangement uses TRBV5-1 and TRBJ1-1; 8 nucleotides line up with TRBD1. Trimming at V came to 3 bases and at J to 2 bases, leaving 6 bases not matched to a gene. Germline values: CDR1 SGHRS, CDR2 YFSETQ. This CDR3 is 15 amino acids long. The CDR3 bases are TGCGCCAGCAGCTACTCCACAGGGGGAAACACTGAAGCTTTCTTT. Translated: CASSYSTGGNTEAFF.

The gene calls are TRBV9 and TRBJ2-1, with D maybe TRBD2 (5 bases). Germline CDR1 SGDLS, CDR2 YYNGEE. The length of the CDR3 is 16 residues. Trimming took 3 bases from V and 4 from J, leaving 17 bases between them. CDR3: CASSARERWPYNEQFF. The DNA of the CDR3 is TGTGCCAGCAGCGCCCGGGAACGATGGCCTTACAATGAGCAGTTCTTC.

This clone was counted a few times. This rearrangement joins TRBV28 to TRBJ1-1; 10 nucleotides agree with TRBD1. The CDR3 totals 16 residues. J was trimmed by 0 bases and V by 5 bases; bases with no gene match: 6. Germline assignment: CDR1 MDHEN and CDR2 SYDVKM. The CDR3: CASSQGQGPVNTEAFF. CDR3 nucleotides: TGTGCCAGCAGTCAGGGACAGGGGCCAGTGAACACTGAAGCTTTCTTT.

The chain links TRBV11-2 to TRBJ2-7, with TRBD1 matching 7 bases. The CDR3 extends over 17 amino acids. V shed 7 bases, J shed 3 bases, and the junction held 18 bases outside the gene matches. CDR1 and CDR2 from the germline V gene are SGHAT and FQNNGV. CDR3 sequence: CASTPPIPQTGNYEQYF. The CDR3 DNA sequence: TGTGCCAGCACCCCTCCCATTCCCCAGACAGGGAACTACGAGCAGTACTTC.

The chain is built from TRBV11-2 and TRBJ2-1; 13 nucleotides match TRBD2. V gave up 6 bases and J gave up 10 bases; unmatched junction bases: 12. Germline lookup yields CDR1 SGHAT and CDR2 FQNNGV. The CDR3 runs 16 residues. CDR3 amino acids: CASSLITSGRAGEQFF. DNA for the CDR3: TGTGCCAGCAGTCTAATAACTAGCGGGAGGGCGGGAGAGCAGTTCTTC.

This chain links TRBV27 with TRBJ1-1, with TRBD1 as a possible D gene (5 bases). Germline V gene lookup returns CDR1 MNHEY and CDR2 SMNVEV (reference sequence). The V end lost 7 bases, the J end lost 5 bases, and 17 bases lay between the germline ends. This CDR3 spans 14 amino acids. The chain's CDR3 is CASNFAQGGTEAFF. CDR3 sequence (DNA): TGTGCCAGCAATTTCGCTCAGGGCGGTACTGAAGCTTTCTTT.

This clone showed up just a few times. V usage is TRBV4-3 and J usage is TRBJ2-2, with D possibly matching TRBD1 (5 bases). Between the trimmed V and J ends, which lost 1 base and 3 bases, there was a span of 9 bases. The CDR3 covers 15 residues. The V gene's germline CDR1 is LGHNA and CDR2 YSLEER. In nucleotides, the CDR3 is TGCGCCAGCAGCCAAGGGACACCAGACACCGGGGAGCTGTTTTTT. It is translated as CASSQGTPDTGELFF.